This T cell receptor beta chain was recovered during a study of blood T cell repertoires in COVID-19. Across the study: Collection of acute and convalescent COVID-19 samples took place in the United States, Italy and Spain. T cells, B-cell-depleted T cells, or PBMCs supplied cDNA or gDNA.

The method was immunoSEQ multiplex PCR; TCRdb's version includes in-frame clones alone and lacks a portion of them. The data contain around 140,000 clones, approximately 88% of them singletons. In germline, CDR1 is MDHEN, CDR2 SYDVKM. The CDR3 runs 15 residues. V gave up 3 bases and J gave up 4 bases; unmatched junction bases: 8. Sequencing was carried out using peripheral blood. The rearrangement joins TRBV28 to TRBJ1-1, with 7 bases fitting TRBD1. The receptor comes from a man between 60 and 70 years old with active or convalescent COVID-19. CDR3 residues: CASSFRLSGGTEAFF. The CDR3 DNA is TGTGCCAGCAGTTTCCGCCTTTCAGGGGGCACTGAAGCTTTCTTT.